This TCR beta chain was obtained from a study of T cell responses to AZD1222 COVID-19 vaccine. With 0 bases removed from V and 2 bases from J, the gap between germline ends came to 10 bases. This CDR3 region has 15 residues. Looked up from germline, CDR1 is SGHAT and CDR2 is FQNNGV. Study-level findings and limits: Only 5 or 6 people who got AZD1222 tested seropositive at baseline. Donors, mostly white British, included more females; clonal diversity was possibly underestimated. Spike-wide vaccine-associated CD4 TCRs dominated at 160-218 and 743-854.

Repertoires were generated with immunoSEQ multiplex PCR, while TCRdb's copy carries only in-frame clones and drops some. This sample yields over 45,000 clones, of which about three quarters are seen a single time; roughly 6.6% belongs to the top ten. This clone was found once. As yet, its antigen is unknown. This sequence joins TRBV11-2 and TRBJ2-5, with unresolved D. The input for sequencing was peripheral blood, taken on day 0 of AZD1222 vaccination. The receptor's source is an adult in good health. The CDR3 loop is CASSLDPGSQETQYF. DNA for the CDR3: TGTGCCAGCAGCTTAGATCCTGGCAGTCAAGAGACCCAGTACTTC. The whole variable domain, filled in from reference TRBV11-2 and TRBJ2-5, reads EAGVAQSPRYKIIEKRQSVAFWCNPISGHATLYWYQQILGQGPKLLIQFQNNGVVDDSQLPKDRFSAERLKGVDSTLKIQPAKLEDSAVYLCASSLDPGSQETQYFGPGTRLLVL.